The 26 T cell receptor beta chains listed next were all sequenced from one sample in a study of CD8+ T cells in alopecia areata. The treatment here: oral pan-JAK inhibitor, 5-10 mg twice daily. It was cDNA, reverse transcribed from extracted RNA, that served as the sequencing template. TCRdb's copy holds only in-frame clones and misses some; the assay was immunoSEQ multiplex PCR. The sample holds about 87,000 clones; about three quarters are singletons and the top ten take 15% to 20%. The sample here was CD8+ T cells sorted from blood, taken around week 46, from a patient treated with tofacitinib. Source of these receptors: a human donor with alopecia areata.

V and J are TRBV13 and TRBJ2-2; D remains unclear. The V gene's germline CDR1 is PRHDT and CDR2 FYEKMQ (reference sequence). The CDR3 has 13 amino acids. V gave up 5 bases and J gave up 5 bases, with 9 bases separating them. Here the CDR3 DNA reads TGTGCCAGCAGCCCCGATAGGACCGGGGAGCTGTTTTTT. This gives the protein CASSPDRTGELFF. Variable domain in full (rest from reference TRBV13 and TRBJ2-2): AAGVIQSPRHLIKEKRETATLKCYPIPRHDTVYWYQQGPGQDPQFLISFYEKMQSDKGSIPDRFSAQQFSDYHSELNMSSLELGDSALYFCASSPDRTGELFFGEGSRLTVL.

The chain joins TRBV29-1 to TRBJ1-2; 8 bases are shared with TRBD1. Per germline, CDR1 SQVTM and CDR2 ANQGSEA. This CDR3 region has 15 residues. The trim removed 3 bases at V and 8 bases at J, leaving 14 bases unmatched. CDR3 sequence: CSVDLRRGTGHGYTF. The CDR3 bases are TGCAGCGTTGATCTCCGAAGGGGGACAGGACACGGCTACACCTTC.

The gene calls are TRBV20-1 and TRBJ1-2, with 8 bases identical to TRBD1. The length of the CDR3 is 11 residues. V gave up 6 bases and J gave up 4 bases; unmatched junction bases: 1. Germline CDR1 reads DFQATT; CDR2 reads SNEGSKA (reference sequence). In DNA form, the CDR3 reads TGCAGTGCGACAGGGGCCTATGGCTACACCTTC. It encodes CSATGAYGYTF.

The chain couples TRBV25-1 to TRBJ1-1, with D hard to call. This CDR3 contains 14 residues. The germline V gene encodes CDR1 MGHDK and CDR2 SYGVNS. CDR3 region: CGLLGPRMRTEAFF. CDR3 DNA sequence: TGTGGGTTACTGGGCCCCCGAATGAGGACTGAAGCTTTCTTT.

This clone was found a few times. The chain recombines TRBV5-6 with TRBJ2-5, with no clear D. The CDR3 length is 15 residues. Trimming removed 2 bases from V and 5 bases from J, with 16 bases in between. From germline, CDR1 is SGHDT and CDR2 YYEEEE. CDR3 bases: TGTGCCAGCAGCTTCCGGGCCGGCACGGTGGAGACCCAGTACTTC. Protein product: CASSFRAGTVETQYF.

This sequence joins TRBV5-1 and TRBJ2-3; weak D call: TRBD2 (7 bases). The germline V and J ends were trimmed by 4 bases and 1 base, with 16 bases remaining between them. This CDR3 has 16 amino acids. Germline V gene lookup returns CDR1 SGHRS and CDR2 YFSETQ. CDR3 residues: CASSNAGAGRTDTQYF. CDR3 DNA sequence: TGCGCCAGCAGCAATGCGGGGGCAGGTCGCACAGATACGCAGTATTTT.

CDR3 in DNA: TGTGCCAGCAGTTTAGGACGAGTCAACGTCCTGACTTTC. This codes for CASSLGRVNVLTF. The chain recombines TRBV27 with TRBJ2-6; D is uncertain. The CDR3 runs 13 residues. Germline CDR1 MNHEY, CDR2 SMNVEV (reference sequence). Trimming pared 2 bases from V and 9 bases from J, leaving 8 bases between.

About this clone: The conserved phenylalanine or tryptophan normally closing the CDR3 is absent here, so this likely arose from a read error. The CDR3 here is CASSLTPEQYL. The CDR3 DNA is TGTGCCAGCAGCCTAACCCCCGAGCAGTACCTC. This chain uses TRBV11-2 with TRBJ2-7; D gene ambiguous. Germline CDR1 and CDR2: SGHAT and FQNNGV. Deletions cut 5 bases from V and 6 bases from J, with 8 bases between. The CDR3 is 11 residues long.

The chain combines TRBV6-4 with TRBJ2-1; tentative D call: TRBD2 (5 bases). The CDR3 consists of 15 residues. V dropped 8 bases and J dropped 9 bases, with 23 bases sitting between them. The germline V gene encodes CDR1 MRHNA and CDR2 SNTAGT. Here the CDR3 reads CASSPMSGDNGEQFF. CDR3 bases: TGTGCCAGCTCACCTATGAGCGGCGACAACGGTGAGCAGTTCTTC.

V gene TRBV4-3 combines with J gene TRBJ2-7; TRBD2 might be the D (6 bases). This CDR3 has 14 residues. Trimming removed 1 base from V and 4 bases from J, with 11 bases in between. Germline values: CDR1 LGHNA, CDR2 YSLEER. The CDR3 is CASSQGTGEYEQYF. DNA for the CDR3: TGCGCCAGCAGCCAAGGGACGGGAGAGTACGAGCAGTACTTC.

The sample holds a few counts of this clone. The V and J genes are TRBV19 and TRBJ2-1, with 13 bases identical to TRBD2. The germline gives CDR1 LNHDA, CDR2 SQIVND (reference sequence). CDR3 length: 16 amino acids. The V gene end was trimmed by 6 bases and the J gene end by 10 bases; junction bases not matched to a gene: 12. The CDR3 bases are TGTGCCAGTAGACCCCTCCTGACTAGCGGGGGGATGGAGCAGTTCTTC. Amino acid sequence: CASRPLLTSGGMEQFF.

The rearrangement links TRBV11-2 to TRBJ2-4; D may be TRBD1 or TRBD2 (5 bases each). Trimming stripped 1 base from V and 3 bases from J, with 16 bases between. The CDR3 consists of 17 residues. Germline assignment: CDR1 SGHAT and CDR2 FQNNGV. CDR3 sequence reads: CASSLAGPPLGKNIQYF. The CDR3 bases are TGTGCCAGCAGCTTAGCGGGACCCCCGTTGGGCAAAAACATTCAGTACTTC.

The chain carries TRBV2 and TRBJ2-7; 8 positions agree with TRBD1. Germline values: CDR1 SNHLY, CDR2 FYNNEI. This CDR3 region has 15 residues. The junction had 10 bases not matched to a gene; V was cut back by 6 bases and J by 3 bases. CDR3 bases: TGTGCCAGCAGCCCGAGGACAGGGACAGACTACGAGCAGTACTTC. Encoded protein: CASSPRTGTDYEQYF.

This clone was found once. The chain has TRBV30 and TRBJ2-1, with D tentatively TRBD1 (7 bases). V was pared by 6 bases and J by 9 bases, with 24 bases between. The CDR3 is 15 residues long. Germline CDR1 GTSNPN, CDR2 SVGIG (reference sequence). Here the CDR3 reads CACMTGIHQGGEQFF. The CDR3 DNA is TGTGCCTGTATGACAGGGATCCACCAGGGGGGTGAGCAGTTCTTC. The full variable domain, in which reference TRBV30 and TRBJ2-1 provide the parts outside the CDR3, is SQTIHQWPATLVQPVGSPLSLECTVEGTSNPNLYWYRQAAGRGLQLLFYSVGIGQISSEVPQNLSASRPQDRQFILSSKKLLLSDSGFYLCACMTGIHQGGEQFFGPGTRLTVL.

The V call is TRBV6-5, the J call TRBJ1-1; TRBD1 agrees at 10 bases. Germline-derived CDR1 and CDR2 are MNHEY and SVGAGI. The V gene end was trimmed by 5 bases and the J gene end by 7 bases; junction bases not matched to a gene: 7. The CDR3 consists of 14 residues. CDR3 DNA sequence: TGTGCCAGCAGTCCCGGGACAGGGGTAGATGAAGCTTTCTTT. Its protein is CASSPGTGVDEAFF.

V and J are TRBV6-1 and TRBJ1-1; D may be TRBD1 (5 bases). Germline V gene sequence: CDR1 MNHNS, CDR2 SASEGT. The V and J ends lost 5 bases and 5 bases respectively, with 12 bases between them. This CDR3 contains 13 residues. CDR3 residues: CASSLGRGTEAFF. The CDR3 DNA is TGTGCCAGCAGTTTAGGGCGGGGGACTGAAGCTTTCTTT.

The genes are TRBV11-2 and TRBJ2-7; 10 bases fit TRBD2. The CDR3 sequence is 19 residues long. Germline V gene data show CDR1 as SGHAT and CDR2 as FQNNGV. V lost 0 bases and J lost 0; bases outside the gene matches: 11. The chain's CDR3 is CASSLDEWTSGPSSYEQYF. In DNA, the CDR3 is TGTGCCAGCAGCTTAGATGAGTGGACTAGCGGCCCAAGCTCCTACGAGCAGTACTTC.

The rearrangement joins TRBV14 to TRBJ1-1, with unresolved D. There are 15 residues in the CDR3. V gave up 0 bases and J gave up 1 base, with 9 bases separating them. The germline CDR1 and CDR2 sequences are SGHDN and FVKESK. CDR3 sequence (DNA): TGTGCCAGCAGCCAAGACTTGCGGGAGAACACTGAAGCTTTCTTT. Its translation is CASSQDLRENTEAFF.

CDR3 nucleotide sequence: TGTGCCAGTAGTATTGGGAGCGCCCGCGAGCAGTACTTC. Translation: CASSIGSAREQYF. The J gene is TRBJ2-7, the V gene TRBV19; D possibly corresponds to TRBD2 (5 bases). CDR3 length: 13 amino acids. Germline V gene lookup returns CDR1 LNHDA and CDR2 SQIVND (reference sequence). Trimming shortened V by 3 bases and J by 6 bases, and 12 bases separated the two germline ends.

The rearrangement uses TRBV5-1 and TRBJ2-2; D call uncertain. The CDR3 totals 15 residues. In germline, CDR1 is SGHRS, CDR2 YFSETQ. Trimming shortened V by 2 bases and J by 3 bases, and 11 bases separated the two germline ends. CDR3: CASSLGGEYTGELFF. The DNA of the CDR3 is TGCGCCAGCAGCTTAGGCGGAGAGTACACCGGGGAGCTGTTTTTT.

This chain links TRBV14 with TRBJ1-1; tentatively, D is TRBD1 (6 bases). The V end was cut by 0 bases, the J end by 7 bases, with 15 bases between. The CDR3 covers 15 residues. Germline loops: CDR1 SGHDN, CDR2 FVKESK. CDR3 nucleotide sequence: TGTGCCAGCAGCCAAGAAAGAACAGGGAGAGATGAAGCTTTCTTT. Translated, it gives CASSQERTGRDEAFF.

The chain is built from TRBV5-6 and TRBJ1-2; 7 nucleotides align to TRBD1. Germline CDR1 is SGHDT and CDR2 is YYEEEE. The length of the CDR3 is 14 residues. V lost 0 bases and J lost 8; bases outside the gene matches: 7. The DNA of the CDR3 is TGTGCCAGCAGCTTGGAACGAACAGGGGCCGGCTACACCTTC. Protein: CASSLERTGAGYTF.

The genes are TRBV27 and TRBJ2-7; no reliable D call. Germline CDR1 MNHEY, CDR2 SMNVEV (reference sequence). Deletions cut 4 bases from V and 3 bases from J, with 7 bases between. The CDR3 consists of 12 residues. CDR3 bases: TGTGCCAGCAGTTCGACAAGCTACGAGCAGTACTTC. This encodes CASSSTSYEQYF.

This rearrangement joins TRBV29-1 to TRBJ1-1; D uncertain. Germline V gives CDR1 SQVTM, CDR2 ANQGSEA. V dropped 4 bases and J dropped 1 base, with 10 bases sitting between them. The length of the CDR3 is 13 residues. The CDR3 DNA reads TGCAGCGTTGTTCCCCGAGAGAACACTGAAGCTTTCTTT. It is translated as CSVVPRENTEAFF.

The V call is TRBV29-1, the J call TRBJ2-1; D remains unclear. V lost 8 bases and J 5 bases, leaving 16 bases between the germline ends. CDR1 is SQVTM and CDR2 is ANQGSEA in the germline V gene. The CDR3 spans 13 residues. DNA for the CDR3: TGCAGCACAAATACATTGGGGAACAATGAGCAGTTCTTC. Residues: CSTNTLGNNEQFF.

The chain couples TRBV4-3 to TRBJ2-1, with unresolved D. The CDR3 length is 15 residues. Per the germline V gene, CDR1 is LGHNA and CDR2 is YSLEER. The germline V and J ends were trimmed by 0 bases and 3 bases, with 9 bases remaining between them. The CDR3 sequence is CASSQDPADYNEQFF. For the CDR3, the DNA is TGCGCCAGCAGCCAAGATCCAGCAGACTACAATGAGCAGTTCTTC.